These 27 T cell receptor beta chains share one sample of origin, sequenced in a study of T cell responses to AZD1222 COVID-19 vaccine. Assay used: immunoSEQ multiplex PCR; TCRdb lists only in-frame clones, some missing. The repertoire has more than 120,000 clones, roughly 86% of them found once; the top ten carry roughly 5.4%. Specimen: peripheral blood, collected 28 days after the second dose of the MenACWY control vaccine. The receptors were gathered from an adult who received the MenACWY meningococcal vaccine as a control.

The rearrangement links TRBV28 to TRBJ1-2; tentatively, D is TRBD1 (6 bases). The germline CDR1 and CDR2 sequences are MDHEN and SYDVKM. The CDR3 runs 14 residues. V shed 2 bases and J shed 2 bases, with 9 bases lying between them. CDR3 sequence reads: CASSLGQGNYGYTF. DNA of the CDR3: TGTGCCAGCAGTTTAGGGCAGGGGAACTATGGCTACACCTTC.

The CDR3 DNA reads as TGTGCCAGCAGTCGCGGGGCTGGGGCCAACGTCCTGACTTTC. This gives the protein CASSRGAGANVLTF. This chain links TRBV28 with TRBJ2-6, with a possible D match to TRBD2 (6 bases). Trimming took off 5 bases at V and 2 bases at J, with 7 bases between the two ends. Germline V gene sequence: CDR1 MDHEN, CDR2 SYDVKM. The CDR3 length is 14 residues.

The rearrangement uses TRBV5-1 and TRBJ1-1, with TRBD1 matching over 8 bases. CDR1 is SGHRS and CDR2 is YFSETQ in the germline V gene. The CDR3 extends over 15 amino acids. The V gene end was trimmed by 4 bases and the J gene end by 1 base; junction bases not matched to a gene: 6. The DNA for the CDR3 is TGCGCCAGCAGCCCTGGACAGGGAGGGAACACTGAAGCTTTCTTT. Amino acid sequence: CASSPGQGGNTEAFF.

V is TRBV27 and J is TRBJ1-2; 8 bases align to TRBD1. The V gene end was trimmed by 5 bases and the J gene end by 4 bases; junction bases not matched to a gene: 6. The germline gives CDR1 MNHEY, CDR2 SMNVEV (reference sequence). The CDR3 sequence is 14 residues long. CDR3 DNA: TGTGCCAGCAGTCCAGGACAGGGATCCTATGGCTACACCTTC. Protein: CASSPGQGSYGYTF.

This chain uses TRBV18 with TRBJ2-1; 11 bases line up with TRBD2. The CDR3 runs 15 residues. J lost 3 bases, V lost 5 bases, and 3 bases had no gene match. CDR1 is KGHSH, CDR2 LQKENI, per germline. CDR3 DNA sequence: TGTGCCAGCTCAGCCACTAGCGGGGGCTACAATGAGCAGTTCTTC. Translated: CASSATSGGYNEQFF.

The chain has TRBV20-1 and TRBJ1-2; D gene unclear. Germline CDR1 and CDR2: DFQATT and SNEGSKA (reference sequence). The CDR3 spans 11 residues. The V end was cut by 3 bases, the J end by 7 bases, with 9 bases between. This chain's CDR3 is CSASRGLGYTF. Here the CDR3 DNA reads TGCAGTGCTAGTCGCGGTCTTGGCTACACCTTC.

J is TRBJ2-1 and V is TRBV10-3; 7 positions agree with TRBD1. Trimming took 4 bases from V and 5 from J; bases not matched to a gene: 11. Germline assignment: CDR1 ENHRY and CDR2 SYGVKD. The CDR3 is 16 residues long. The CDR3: CAISGVFGTEDNEQFF. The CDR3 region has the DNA TGTGCCATCAGTGGGGTTTTTGGGACAGAAGACAATGAGCAGTTCTTC.

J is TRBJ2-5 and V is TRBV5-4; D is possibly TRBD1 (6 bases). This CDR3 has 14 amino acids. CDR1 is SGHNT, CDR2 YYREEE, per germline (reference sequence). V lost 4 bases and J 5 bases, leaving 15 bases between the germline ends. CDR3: CASSTGQPGETQYF. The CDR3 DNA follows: TGTGCCAGCAGCACTGGACAGCCTGGGGAGACCCAGTACTTC.

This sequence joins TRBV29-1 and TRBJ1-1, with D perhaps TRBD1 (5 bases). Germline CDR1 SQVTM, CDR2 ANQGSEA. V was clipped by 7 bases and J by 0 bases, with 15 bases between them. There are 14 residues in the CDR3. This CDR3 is CSALDTALNTEAFF. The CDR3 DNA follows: TGCAGCGCCCTGGACACCGCCTTGAACACTGAAGCTTTCTTT.

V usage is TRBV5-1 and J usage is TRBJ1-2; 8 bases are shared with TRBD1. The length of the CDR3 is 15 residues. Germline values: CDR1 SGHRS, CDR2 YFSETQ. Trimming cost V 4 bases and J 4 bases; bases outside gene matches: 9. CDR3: CASSQRTGTSYGYTF. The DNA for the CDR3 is TGCGCCAGCAGCCAGAGGACAGGGACGAGCTATGGCTACACCTTC.

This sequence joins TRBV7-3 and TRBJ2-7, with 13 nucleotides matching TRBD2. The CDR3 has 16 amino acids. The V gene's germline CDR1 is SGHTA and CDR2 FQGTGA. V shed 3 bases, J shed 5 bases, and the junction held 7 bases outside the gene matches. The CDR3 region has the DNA TGTGCCAGCAGCTTGGAGGGGACTAGCGGGATACACGAGCAGTACTTC. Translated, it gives CASSLEGTSGIHEQYF.

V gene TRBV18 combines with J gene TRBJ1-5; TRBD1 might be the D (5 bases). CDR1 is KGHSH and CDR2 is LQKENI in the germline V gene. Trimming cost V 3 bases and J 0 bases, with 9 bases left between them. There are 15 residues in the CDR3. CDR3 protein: CASSPGVDSNQPQHF. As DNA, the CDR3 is TGTGCCAGCTCACCGGGGGTGGATAGCAATCAGCCCCAGCATTTT.

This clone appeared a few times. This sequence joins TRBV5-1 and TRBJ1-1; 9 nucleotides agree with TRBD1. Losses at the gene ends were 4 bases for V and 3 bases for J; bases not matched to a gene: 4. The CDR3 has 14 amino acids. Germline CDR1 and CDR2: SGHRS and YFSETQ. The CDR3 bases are TGCGCCAGCAGCGCACAGGGGGCGGACACTGAAGCTTTCTTT. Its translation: CASSAQGADTEAFF.

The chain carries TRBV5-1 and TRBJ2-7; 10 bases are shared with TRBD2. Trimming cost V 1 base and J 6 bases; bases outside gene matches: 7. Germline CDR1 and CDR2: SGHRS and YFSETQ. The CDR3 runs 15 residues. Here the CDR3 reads CASSLSLASGSEQYF. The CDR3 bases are TGCGCCAGCAGCTTGTCGTTAGCTAGCGGGAGCGAGCAGTACTTC.

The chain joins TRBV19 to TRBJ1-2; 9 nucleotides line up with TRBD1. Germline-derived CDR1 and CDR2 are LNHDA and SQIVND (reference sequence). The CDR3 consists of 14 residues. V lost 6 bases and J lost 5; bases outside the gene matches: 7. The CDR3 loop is CASSPSGTGYGYTF. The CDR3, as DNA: TGTGCCAGTAGCCCCTCCGGGACAGGGTATGGCTACACCTTC. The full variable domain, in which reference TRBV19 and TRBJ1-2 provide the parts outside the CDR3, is DGGITQSPKYLFRKEGQNVTLSCEQNLNHDAMYWYRQDPGQGLRLIYYSQIVNDFQKGDIAEGYSVSREKKESFPLTVTSAQKNPTAFYLCASSPSGTGYGYTFGSGTRLTVV.

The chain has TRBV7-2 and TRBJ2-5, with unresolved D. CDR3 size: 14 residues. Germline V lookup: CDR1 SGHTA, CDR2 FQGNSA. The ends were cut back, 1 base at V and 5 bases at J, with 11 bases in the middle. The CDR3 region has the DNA TGTGCCAGCAGCTTAGTAGGATTCCGGGAGACCCAGTACTTC. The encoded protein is CASSLVGFRETQYF.

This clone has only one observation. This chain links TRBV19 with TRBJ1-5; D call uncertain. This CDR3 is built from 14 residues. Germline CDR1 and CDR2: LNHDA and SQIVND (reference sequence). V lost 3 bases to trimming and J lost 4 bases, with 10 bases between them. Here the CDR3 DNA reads TGTGCCAGTAGTATTAGGCAGATTAATCAGCCCCAGCATTTT. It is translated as CASSIRQINQPQHF.

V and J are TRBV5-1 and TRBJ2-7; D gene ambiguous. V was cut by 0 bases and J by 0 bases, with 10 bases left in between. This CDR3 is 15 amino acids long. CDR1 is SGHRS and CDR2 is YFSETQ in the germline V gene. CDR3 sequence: CASSLGGGSSYEQYF. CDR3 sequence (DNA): TGCGCCAGCAGCTTGGGAGGCGGTTCCTCCTACGAGCAGTACTTC.

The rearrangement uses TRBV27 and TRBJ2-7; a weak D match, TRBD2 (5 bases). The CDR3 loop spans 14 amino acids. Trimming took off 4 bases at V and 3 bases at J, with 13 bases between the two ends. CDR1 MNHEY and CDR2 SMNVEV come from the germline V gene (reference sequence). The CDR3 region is CASSYRGPRYEQYF. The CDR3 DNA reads TGTGCCAGCAGTTATAGAGGGCCGCGCTACGAGCAGTACTTC.

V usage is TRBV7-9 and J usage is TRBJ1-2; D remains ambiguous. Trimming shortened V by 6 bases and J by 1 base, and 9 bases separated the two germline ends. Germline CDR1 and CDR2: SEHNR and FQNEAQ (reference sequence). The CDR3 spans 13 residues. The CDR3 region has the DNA TGTGCCAGCAGGTCAGCCTTTAACTATGGCTACACCTTC. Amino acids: CASRSAFNYGYTF.

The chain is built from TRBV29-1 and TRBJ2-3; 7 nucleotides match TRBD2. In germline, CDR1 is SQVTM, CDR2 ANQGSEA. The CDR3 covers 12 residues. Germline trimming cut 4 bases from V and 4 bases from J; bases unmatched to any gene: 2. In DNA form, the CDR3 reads TGCAGCGTTGGCGGGGGATCAGATACGCAGTATTTT. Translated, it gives CSVGGGSDTQYF.

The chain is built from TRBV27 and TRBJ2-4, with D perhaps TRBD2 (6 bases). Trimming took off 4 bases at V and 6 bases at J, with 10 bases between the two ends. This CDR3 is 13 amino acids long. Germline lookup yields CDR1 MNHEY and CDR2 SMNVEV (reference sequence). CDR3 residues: CASSSTGGNIQYF. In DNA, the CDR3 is TGTGCCAGCAGTTCAACCGGGGGAAACATTCAGTACTTC.

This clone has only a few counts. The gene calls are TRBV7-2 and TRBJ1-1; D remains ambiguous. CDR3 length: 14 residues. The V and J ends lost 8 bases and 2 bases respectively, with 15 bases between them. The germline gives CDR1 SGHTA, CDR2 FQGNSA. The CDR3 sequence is CASSRLGYNTEAFF. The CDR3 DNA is TGTGCCAGCTCGAGATTAGGGTATAACACTGAAGCTTTCTTT.

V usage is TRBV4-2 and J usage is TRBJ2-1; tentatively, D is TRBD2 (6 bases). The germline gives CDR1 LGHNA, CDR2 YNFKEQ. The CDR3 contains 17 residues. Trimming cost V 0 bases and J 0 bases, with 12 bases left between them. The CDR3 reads CASSQEPAGSSYNEQFF. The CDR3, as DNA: TGTGCCAGCAGCCAAGAACCAGCGGGTAGCTCCTACAATGAGCAGTTCTTC.

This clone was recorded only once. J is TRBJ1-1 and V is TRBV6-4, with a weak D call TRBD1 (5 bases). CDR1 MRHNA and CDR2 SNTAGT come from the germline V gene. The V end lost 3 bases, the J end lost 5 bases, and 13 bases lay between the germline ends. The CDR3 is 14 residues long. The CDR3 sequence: CASSEYAGRTEAFF. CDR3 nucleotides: TGTGCCAGCAGTGAATATGCAGGGAGGACTGAAGCTTTCTTT.

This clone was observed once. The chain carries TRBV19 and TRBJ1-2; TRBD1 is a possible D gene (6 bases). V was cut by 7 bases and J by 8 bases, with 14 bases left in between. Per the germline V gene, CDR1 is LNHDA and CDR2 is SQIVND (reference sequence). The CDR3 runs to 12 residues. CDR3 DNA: TGTGCCAGTAAACCACAGGGTAGCGGCTACACCTTC. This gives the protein CASKPQGSGYTF.

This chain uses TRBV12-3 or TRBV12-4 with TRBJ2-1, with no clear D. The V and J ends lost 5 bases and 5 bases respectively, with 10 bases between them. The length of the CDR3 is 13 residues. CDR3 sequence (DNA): TGTGCCAGCAGTCCCCGACCTGACAATGAGCAGTTCTTC. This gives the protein CASSPRPDNEQFF.